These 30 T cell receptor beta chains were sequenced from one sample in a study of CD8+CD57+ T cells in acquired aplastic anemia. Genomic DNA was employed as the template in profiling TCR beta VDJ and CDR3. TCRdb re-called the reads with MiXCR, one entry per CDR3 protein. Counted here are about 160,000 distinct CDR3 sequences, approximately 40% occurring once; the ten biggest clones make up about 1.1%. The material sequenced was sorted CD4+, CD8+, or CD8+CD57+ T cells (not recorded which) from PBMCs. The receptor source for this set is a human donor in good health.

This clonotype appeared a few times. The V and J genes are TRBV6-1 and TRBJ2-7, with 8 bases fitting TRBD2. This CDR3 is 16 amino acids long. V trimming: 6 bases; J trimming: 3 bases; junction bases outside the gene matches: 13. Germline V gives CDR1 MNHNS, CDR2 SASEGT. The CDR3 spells CASRSRSSGWSYEQYF. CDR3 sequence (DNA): TGTGCCAGCAGATCCCGGTCTAGCGGGTGGAGCTACGAGCAGTACTTC.

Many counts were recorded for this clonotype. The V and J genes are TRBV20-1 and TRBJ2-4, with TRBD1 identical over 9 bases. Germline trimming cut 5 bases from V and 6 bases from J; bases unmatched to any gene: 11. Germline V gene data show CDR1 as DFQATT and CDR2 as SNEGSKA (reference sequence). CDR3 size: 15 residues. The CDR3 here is CSAPRTGEGRNIQYF. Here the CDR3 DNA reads TGCAGTGCTCCCCGGACAGGGGAAGGTAGAAACATTCAGTACTTC.

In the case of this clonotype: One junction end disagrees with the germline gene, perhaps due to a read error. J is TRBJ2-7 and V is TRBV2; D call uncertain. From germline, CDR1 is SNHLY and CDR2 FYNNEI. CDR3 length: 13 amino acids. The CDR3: CAISGEYSYEQYF. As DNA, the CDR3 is TGTGCCATCAGTGGTGAATACTCCTACGAGCAGTACTTC.

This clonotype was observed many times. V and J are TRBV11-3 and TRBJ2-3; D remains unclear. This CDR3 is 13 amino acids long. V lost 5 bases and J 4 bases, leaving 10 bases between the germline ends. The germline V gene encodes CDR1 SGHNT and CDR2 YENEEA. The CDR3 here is CASSPRLADTQYF. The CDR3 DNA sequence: TGTGCCAGCAGCCCCAGACTTGCAGATACGCAGTATTTT.

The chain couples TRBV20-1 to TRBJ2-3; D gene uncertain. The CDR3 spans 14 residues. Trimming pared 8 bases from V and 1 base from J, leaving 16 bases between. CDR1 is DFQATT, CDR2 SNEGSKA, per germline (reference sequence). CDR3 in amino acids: CSNTVALGTDTQYF. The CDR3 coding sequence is TGCAGTAACACCGTCGCCTTGGGCACAGATACGCAGTATTTT.

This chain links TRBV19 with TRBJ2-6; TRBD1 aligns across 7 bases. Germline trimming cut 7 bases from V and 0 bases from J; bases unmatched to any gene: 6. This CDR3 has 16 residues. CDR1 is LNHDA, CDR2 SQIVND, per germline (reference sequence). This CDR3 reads CASMDRRSSGANVLTF. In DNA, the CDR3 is TGTGCCAGTATGGACAGGCGGAGCTCTGGGGCCAACGTCCTGACTTTC.

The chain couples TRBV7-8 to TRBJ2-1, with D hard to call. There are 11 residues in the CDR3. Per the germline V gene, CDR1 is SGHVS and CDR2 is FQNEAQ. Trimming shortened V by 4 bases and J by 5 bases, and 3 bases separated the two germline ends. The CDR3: CASSSNNEQFF. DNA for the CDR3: TGTGCCAGCAGCTCGAACAATGAGCAGTTCTTC.

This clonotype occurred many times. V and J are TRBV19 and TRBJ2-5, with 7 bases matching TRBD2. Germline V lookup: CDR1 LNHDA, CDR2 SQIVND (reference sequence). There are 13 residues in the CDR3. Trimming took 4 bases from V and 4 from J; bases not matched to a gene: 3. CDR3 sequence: CASSRPGGETQYF. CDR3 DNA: TGTGCCAGTAGTAGGCCGGGGGGAGAGACCCAGTACTTC. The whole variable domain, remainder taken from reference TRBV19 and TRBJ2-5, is DGGITQSPKYLFRKEGQNVTLSCEQNLNHDAMYWYRQDPGQGLRLIYYSQIVNDFQKGDIAEGYSVSREKKESFPLTVTSAQKNPTAFYLCASSRPGGETQYFGPGTRLLVL.

CDR3 protein: CASSREYNQPQHF. For the CDR3, the DNA is TGTGCCAGCAGCCGTGAATACAATCAGCCCCAGCATTTT. The V and J genes are TRBV7-2 and TRBJ1-5; no definite D call. Germline V gene data show CDR1 as SGHTA and CDR2 as FQGNSA. V shed 5 bases and J shed 3 bases, with 8 bases lying between them. CDR3 length: 13 residues.

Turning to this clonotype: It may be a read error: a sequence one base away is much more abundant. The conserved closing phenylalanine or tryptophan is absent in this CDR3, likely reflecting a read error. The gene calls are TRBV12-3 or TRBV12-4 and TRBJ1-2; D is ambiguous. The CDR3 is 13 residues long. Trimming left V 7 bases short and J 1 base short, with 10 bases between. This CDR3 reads CASKYGSNYGYTL. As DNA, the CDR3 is TGTGCCAGCAAATACGGGAGTAACTATGGCTACACCCTC.

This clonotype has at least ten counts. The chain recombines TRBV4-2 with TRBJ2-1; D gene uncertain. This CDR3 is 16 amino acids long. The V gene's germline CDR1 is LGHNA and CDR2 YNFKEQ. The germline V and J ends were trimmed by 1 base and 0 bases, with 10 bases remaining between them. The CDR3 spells CASSQGSWSSYNEQFF. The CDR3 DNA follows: TGTGCCAGCAGCCAAGGTTCGTGGAGCTCCTACAATGAGCAGTTCTTC.

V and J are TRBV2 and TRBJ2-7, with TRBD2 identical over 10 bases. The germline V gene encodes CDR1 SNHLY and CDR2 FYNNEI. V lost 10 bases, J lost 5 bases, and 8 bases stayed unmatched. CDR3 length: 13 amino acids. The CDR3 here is CATNLAGVNEQYF. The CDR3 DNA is TGTGCCACCAACCTAGCGGGAGTGAACGAGCAGTACTTC.

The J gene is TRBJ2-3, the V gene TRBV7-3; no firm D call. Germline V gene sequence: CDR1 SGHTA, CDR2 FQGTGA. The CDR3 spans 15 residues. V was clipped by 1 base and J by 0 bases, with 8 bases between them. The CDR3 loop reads CASSLNPSSTDTQYF. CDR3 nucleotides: TGTGCCAGCAGCTTAAACCCCAGTAGCACAGATACGCAGTATTTT.

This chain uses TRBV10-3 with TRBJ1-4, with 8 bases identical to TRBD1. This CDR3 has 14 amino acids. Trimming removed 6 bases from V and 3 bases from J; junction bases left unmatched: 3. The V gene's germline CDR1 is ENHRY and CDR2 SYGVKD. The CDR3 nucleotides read TGTGCCATCAGGCAGGGGGCGGCTAATGAAAAACTGTTTTTT. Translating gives CAIRQGAANEKLFF.

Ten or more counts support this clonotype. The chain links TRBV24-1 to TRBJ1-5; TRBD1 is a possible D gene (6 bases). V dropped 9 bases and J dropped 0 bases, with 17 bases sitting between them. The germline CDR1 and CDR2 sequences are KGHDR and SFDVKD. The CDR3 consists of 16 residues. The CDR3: CATYPQAGDSNQPQHF. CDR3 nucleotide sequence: TGTGCCACCTACCCCCAGGCAGGGGATAGCAATCAGCCCCAGCATTTT.

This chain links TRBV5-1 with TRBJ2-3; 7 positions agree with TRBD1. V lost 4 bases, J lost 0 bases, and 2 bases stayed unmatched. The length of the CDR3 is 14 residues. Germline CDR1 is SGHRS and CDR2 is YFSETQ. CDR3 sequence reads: CASSTGDSTDTQYF. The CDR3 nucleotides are TGCGCCAGCAGCACAGGGGACAGCACAGATACGCAGTATTTT.

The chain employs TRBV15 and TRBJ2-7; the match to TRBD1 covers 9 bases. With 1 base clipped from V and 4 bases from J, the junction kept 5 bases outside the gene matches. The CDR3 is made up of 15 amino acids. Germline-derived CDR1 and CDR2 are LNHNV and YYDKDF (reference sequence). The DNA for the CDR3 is TGTGCCACCAGCAGAGCGAAGGACAGGGGTTACGAGCAGTACTTC. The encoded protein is CATSRAKDRGYEQYF.

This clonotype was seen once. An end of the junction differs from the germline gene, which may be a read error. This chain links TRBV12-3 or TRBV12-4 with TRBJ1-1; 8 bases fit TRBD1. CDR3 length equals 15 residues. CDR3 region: CASPEQGAFNTEACF. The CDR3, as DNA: TGTGCCAGCCCTGAGCAGGGGGCGTTTAACACTGAAGCTTGCTTT.

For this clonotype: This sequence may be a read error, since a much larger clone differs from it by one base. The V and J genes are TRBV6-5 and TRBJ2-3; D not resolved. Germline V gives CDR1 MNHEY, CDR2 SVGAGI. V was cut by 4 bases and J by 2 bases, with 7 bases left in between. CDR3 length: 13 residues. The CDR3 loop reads CASSCEITDTQYF. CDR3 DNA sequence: TGTGCCAGCAGTTGCGAGATCACAGATACGCAGTATTTT.

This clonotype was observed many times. CDR3 coding DNA: TGCGCCAGCAGCTTGGAAACGGGGCGCGCGAATGAGCAGTTCTTC. It yields the protein CASSLETGRANEQFF. This chain joins TRBV5-1 and TRBJ2-1; D tentatively reads TRBD1 or TRBD2 (5 bases each). Germline lookup yields CDR1 SGHRS and CDR2 YFSETQ. The CDR3 is 15 residues long. V lost 0 bases, J lost 7 bases, and 14 bases lay in between.

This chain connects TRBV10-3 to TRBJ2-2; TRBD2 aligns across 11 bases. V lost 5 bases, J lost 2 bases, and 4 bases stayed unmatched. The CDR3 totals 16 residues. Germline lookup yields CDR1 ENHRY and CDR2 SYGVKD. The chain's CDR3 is CAISLGLAVNTGELFF. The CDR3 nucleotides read TGTGCCATCAGTTTGGGACTAGCGGTTAACACCGGGGAGCTGTTTTTT.

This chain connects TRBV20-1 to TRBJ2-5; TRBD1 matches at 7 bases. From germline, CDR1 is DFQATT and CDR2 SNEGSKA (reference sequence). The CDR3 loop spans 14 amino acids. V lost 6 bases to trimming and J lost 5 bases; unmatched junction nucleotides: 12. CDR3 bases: TGCAGTGCAACCGACAGGGATCCCCCCGAGACCCAGTACTTC. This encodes CSATDRDPPETQYF.

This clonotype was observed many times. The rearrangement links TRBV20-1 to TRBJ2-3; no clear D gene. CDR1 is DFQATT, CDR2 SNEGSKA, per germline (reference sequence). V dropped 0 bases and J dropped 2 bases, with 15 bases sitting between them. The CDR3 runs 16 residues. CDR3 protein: CSAREGSTILTDTQYF. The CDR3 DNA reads TGCAGTGCTAGAGAAGGTTCCACTATCCTCACAGATACGCAGTATTTT.

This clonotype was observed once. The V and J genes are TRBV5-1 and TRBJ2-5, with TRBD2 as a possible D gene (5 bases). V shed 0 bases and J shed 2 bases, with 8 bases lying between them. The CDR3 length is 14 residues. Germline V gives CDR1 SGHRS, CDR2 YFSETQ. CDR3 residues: CASSLEGGQETQYF. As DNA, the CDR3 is TGCGCCAGCAGCTTGGAAGGAGGTCAAGAGACCCAGTACTTC.

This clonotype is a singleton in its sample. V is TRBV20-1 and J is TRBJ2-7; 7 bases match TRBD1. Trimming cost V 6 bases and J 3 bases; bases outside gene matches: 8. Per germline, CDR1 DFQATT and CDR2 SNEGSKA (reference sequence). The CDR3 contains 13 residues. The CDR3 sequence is CSAHRDRFYEQYF. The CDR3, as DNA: TGCAGTGCCCATCGGGACAGATTCTACGAGCAGTACTTC.

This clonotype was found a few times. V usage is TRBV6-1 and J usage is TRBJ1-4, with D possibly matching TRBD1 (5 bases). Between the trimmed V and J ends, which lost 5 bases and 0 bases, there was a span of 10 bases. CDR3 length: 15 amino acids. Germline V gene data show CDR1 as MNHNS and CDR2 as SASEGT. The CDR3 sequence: CASSRGQATNEKLFF. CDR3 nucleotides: TGTGCCAGCAGTCGGGGCCAAGCAACTAATGAAAAACTGTTTTTT.

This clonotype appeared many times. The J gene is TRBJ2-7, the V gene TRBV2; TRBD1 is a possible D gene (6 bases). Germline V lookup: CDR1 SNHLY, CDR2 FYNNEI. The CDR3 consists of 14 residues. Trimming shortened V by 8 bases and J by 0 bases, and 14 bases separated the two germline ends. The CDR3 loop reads CASLRTETSYEQYF. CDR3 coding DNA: TGTGCCAGCCTCCGGACAGAGACCTCCTACGAGCAGTACTTC. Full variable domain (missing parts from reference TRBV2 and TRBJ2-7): EPEVTQTPSHQVTQMGQEVILRCVPISNHLYFYWYRQILGQKVEFLVSFYNNEISEKSEIFDDQFSVERPDGSNFTLKIRSTKLEDSAMYFCASLRTETSYEQYFGPGTRLTVT.

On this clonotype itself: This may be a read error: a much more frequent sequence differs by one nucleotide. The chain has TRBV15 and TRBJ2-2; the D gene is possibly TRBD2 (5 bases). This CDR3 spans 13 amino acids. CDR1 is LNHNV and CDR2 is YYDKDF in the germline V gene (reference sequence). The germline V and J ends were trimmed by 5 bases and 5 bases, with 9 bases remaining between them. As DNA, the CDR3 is TGTGCCACCAGCGGAGGCCCAACCGGGGAGCTGTTTTTT. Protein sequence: CATSGGPTGELFF.

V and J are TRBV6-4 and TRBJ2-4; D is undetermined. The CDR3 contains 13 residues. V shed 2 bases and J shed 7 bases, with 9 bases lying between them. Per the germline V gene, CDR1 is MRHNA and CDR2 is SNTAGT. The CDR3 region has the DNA TGTGCCAGCAGTGACGGTGCCCGGAACATTCAGTACTTC. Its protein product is CASSDGARNIQYF.

CDR3 amino acids: CASTPGGAGANVLTF. The CDR3 DNA follows: TGTGCCAGCACCCCCGGAGGGGCTGGGGCCAACGTCCTGACTTTC. The chain links TRBV25-1 to TRBJ2-6; weak D call: TRBD2 (6 bases). The CDR3 is 15 residues long. Germline-derived CDR1 and CDR2 are MGHDK and SYGVNS. The V end was cut by 7 bases, the J end by 2 bases, with 12 bases between.